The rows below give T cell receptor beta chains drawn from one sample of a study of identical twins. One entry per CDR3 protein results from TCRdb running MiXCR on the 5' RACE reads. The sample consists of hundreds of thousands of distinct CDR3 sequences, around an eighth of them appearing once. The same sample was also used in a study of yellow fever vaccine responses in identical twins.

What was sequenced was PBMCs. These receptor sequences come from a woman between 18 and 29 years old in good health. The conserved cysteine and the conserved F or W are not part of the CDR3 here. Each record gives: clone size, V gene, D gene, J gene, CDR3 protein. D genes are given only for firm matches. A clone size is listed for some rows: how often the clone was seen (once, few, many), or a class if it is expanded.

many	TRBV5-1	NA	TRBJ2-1	ASSLTRSHNEQF
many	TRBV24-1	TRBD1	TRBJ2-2	ATSDLGTGETGELF
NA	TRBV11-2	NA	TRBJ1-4	ASSLTGPVNEKLF
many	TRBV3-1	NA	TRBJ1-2	ASSQTRTVLLGYT
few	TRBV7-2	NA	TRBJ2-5	ASSSSSVVETQY
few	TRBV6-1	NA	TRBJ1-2	ATPTGRELYYGYT
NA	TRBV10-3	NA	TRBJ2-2	AISDYDGSGELF
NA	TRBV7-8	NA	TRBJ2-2	ASRVRGTGELF
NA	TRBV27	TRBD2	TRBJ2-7	ASSLGLAGGFGQY
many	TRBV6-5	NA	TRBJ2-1	ASSYSIGLAGGNEQF
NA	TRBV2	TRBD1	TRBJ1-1	ASSYRPADRGNTEAF
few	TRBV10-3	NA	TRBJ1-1	AISDIIGTGKGNTEAF
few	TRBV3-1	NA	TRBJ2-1	ASSPHGGLSNEQF
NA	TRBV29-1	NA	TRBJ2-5	SVDLGGADDETQY
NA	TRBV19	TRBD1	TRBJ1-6	ASSTTGVSYNSPLH
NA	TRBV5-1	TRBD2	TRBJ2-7	ASSLASGRAGSYEQY
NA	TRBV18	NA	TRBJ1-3	ASSPTAPGDTIY
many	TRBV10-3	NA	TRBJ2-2	AISESMGAQNTGELF
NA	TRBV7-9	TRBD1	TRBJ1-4	ASSLTGKDEKLF
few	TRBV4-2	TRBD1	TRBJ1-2	ASSRDRGWSMDYGYT
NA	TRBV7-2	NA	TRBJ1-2	ASSLGGSGYGYT
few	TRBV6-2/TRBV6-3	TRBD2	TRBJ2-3	ASSYSLGDWGGLSTDTQY
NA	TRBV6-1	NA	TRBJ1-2	ASRDTGRGYT
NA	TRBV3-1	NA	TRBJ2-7	ASSQDVRSYEQY
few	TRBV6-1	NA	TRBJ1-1	ASSGEQLSVNTEAF
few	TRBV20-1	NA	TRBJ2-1	SALGLYNEQF
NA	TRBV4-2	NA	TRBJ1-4	ASSQGQPSTNEKLF
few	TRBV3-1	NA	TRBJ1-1	ASSQDRQKAF
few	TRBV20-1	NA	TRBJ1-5	SARADGSDSRQPQH
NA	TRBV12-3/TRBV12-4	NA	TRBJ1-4	ASSFRGGLDEKLF
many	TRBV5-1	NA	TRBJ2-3	ASSFSDPSTDTQY
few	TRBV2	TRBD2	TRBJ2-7	ASSGGLGGYEQY
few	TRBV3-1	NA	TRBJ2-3	ASSQDPPSTDTQY
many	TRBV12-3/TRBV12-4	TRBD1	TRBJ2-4	ASSPRVRDRF
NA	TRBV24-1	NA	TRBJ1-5	ATSEGNQPQH
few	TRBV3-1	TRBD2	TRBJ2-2	ASSQVELAGRTGELF
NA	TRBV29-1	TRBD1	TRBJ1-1	SVVGQANTEAF
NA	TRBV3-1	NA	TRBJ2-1	ASSPRPGGANYNEQF
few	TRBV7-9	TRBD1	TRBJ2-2	ASREPDRGLHTGELF
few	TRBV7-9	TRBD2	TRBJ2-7	AYEREGLNEQY
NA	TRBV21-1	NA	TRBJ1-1	ASSKGQAEAF
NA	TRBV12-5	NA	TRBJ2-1	ASGLGVYNEQF
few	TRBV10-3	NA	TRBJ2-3	AISESAGLSTDTQY